One sample yielded the 7 T cell receptor delta chains listed below, sequenced in a study of γδ T cells in repeated Plasmodium falciparum infection. TCRdb re-analyzed the multiplex PCR reads via CATT. The data hold 90,000 or so delta-chain clones, with approximately 0.96% observed a single time. Gammadelta T cells were flow-sorted from PBMC into Vgamma9/Vdelta2+ and Vdelta2-negative populations for bulk analysis. What was sequenced was gamma-delta T cells from blood. The receptors here all came from a pool of human donors (malaria-infected and uninfected, not separated).

In this sample, this clone turned up many times. This DNA translates differently at residue 11 from the TCRdb protein, which is that of a much larger clone; a read error is likely, and the protein shown is the DNA's own translation. The chain couples TRAV36/DV7 to TRDJ1; 9 bases align to TRDD3. This CDR3 comprises 14 residues. CDR1 and CDR2 from the germline V gene are VTNFRS and LTSSGIE (reference sequence). CDR3 DNA sequence: TGTGCCCCTTACTGGGGGAAGTACACCGATAGACTCATCTTT. Its protein product is CAPYWGKYTDRLIF.

Comments on this clone: TCRdb lists the protein of a much larger clone for this DNA, which differs at residue 5, so this is likely a read error; the protein given here is translated from the DNA itself. The chain employs TRDV2 and TRDJ1; tentatively, D is TRDD3 (6 bases). The J gene, missing from TCRdb, was assigned here through DNA to germline matching. V lost 3 bases and J lost 1, with 23 bases in between. The CDR3 is made up of 18 amino acids. CDR1 is GEAIGNYY, CDR2 EKD, per germline. The CDR3, as DNA: TGTGCCTGTGACTCGGTCCCGCAGGTTGGGGGGGGCACCGATAAACTCATCTTT. Translated: CACDSVPQVGGGTDKLIF.

The table lists this clone with many counts. The chain recombines TRDV1 with TRDJ2, with 9 bases that match TRDD3. CDR1 and CDR2 from the germline V gene are TSWWSYY and QGS. V lost 3 bases to trimming and J lost 1 base; unmatched junction nucleotides: 9. The CDR3 is 18 amino acids. The CDR3 protein is CALGDGDTDGVLTAQLFF. CDR3 DNA sequence: TGTGCTCTTGGGGACGGGGATACGGACGGGGTTTTGACAGCACAACTCTTCTTT.

This clone was seen many times. Translating this DNA gives a protein that differs at residue 15 from the TCRdb one, which belongs to a much larger clone; a read error is likely, and the protein shown is this translation. The V gene is given as TRDV2, and no J gene call is available; the table's TRDD3 call for D was not verified on the DNA. CDR3 size: 16 residues. Germline V gene data show CDR1 as GEAIGNYY and CDR2 as EKD. The CDR3 region has the DNA TGTGCCTGTGACACCGTCGGGTCGATACGCACCGATAAACTCACCTTT. Translated, it gives CACDTVGSIRTDKLTF.

About this clone itself: TCRdb's entry gives the protein of a much larger clone, which mismatches this DNA's translation at residue 15, likely from a read error; the protein reported here is translated from the DNA. The genes are TRDV2 and TRDJ1; no reliable D call. No J gene was available from TCRdb, and it was assigned here by a germline match of the DNA. Germline assignment: CDR1 GEAIGNYY and CDR2 EKD. The germline V and J ends were trimmed by 1 base and 3 bases, with 29 bases remaining between them. This CDR3 is built from 20 residues. This CDR3 is CACDTRFHFMPQTYADKLIF. CDR3 DNA sequence: TGTGCCTGTGACACGCGGTTTCATTTTATGCCGCAGACGTACGCCGATAAACTCATCTTT.

Remarks on this clone: One base separates it from a far larger clone, so it is likely a read error. Within the sample, other DNA sequences also encode this same CDR3. The chain combines TRDV1 with TRDJ1; perhaps D is TRDD2 or TRDD3 (7 bases each). The CDR3 covers 21 residues. The germline V gene has CDR1 TSWWSYY and CDR2 QGS. V gave up 3 bases and J gave up 11 bases, with 40 bases separating them. The CDR3 region is CALGDPELSYPTGEETGKLIF. DNA of the CDR3: TGTGCTCTTGGGGACCCAGAGCTTTCCTACCCTACTGGGGAAGAGACCGGTAAGCTCATCTTT.

With regard to this clone: TCRdb assigns this DNA the protein of a much larger clone, which departs from its translation at residue 5; this likely reflects a read error, and the protein shown comes from translating the DNA. This chain connects TRDV2 to TRDJ2, with a tentative D call TRDD3 (6 bases). The J gene, left out of TCRdb, was set here by checking the DNA against germline. This CDR3 contains 15 residues. Germline V gives CDR1 GEAIGNYY, CDR2 EKD. Trimming cost V 3 bases and J 2 bases, with 12 bases left between them. The CDR3 is CACDAVGGLTAQLFF. CDR3 sequence (DNA): TGTGCCTGTGACGCGGTGGGGGGGTTGACAGCACAACTCTTCTTT.